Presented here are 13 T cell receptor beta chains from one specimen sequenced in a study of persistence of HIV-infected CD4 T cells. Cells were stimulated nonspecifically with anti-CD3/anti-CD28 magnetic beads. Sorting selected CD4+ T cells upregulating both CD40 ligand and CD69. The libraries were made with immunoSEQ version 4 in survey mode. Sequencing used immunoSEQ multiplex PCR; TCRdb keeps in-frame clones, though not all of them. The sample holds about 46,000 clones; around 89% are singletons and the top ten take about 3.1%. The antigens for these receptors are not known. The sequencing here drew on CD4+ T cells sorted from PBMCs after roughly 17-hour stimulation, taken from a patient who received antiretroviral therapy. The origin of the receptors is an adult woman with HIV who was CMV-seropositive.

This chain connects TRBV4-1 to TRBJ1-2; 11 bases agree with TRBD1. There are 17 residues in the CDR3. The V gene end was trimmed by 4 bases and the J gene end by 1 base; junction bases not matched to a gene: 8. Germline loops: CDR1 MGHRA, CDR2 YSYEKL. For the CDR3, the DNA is TGCGCCAGCAGCCGAGATCCCGGGACAGGGGGTAACTATGGCTACACCTTC. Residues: CASSRDPGTGGNYGYTF.

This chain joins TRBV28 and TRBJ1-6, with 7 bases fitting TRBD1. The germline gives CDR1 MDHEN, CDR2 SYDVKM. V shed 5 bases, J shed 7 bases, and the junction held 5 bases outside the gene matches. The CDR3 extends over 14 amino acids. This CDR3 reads CASSHTGENSPLHF. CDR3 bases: TGTGCCAGCAGTCACACAGGGGAGAATTCACCCCTCCACTTT.

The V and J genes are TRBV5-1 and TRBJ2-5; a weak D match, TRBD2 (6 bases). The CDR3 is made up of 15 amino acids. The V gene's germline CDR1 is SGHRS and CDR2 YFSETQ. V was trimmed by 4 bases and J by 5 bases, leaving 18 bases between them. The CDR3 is CASSVEGRVSETQYF. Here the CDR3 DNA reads TGCGCCAGCAGCGTGGAGGGGCGGGTCTCTGAGACCCAGTACTTC. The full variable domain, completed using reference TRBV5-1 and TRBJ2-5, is KAGVTQTPRYLIKTRGQQVTLSCSPISGHRSVSWYQQTPGQGLQFLFEYFSETQRNKGNFPGRFSGRQFSNSRSEMNVSTLELGDSALYLCASSVEGRVSETQYFGPGTRLLVL.

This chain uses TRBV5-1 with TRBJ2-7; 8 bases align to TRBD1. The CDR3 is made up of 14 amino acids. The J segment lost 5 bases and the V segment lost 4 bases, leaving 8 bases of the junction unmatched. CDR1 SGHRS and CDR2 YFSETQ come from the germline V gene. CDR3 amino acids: CASSPDRVIDEQYF. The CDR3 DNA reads TGCGCCAGCAGCCCGGACAGGGTAATCGACGAGCAGTACTTC. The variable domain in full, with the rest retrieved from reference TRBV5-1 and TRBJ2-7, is KAGVTQTPRYLIKTRGQQVTLSCSPISGHRSVSWYQQTPGQGLQFLFEYFSETQRNKGNFPGRFSGRQFSNSRSEMNVSTLELGDSALYLCASSPDRVIDEQYFGPGTRLTVT.

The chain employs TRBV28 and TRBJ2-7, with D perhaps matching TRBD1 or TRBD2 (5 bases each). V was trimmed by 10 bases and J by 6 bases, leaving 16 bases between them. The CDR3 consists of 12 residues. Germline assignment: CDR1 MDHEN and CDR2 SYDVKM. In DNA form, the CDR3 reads TGTGCCACCAGCCTGGGGGTTGGCGAGCAGTACTTC. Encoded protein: CATSLGVGEQYF.

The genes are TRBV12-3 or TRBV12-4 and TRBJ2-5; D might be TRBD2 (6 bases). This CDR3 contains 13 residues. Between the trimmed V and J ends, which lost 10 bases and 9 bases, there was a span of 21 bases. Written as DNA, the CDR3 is TGTGCCAAGGGCGGGGCAGAAAAAAGCCCCCAGTACTTC. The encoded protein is CAKGGAEKSPQYF.

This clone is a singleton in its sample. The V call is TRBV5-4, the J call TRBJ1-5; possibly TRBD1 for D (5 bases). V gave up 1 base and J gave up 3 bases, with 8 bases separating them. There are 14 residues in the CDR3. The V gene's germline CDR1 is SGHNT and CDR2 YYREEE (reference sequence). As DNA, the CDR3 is TGTGCCAGCAGCTTGTGGGGGTTCAATCAGCCCCAGCATTTT. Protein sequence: CASSLWGFNQPQHF.

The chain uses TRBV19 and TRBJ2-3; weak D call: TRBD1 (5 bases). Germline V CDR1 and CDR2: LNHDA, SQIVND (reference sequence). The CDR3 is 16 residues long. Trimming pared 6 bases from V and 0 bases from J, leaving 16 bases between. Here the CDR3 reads CASSNRGLTSTDTQYF. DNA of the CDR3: TGTGCCAGTAGCAATAGGGGTTTAACTAGCACAGATACGCAGTATTTT.

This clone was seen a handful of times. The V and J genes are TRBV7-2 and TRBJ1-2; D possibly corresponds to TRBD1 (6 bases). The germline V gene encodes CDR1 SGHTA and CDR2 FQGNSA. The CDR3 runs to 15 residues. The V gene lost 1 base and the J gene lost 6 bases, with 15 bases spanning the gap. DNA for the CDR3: TGTGCCAGCAGCTTAGAGGGGGGGGCCATAAATGGCTACACCTTC. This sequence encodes CASSLEGGAINGYTF.

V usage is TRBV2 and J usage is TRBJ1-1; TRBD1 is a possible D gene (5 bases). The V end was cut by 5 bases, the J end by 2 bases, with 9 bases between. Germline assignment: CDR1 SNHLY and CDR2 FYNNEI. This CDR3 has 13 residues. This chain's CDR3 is CASSSDTNTEAFF. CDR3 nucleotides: TGTGCCAGCAGTTCGGACACCAACACTGAAGCTTTCTTT.

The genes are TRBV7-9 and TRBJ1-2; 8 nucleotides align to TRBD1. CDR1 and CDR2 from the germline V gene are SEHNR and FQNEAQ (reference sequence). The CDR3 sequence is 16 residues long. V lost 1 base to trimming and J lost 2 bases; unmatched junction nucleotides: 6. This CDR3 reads CASSLGSGGSNYGYTF. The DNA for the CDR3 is TGTGCCAGCAGCTTAGGATCAGGGGGCTCGAACTATGGCTACACCTTC.

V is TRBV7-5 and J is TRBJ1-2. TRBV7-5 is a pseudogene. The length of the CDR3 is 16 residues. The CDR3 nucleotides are TGTGTCAGAAGCTTAGACCAAATCGCCCGCCGGGACGGCTACACCTTC. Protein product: CVRSLDQIARRDGYTF.

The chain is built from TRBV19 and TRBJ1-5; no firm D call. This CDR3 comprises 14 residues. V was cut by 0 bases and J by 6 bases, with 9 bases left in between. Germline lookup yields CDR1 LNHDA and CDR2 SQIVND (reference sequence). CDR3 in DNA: TGTGCCAGTAGTATAGAAGGTCGAGGTCAGCCCCAGCATTTT. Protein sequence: CASSIEGRGQPQHF.